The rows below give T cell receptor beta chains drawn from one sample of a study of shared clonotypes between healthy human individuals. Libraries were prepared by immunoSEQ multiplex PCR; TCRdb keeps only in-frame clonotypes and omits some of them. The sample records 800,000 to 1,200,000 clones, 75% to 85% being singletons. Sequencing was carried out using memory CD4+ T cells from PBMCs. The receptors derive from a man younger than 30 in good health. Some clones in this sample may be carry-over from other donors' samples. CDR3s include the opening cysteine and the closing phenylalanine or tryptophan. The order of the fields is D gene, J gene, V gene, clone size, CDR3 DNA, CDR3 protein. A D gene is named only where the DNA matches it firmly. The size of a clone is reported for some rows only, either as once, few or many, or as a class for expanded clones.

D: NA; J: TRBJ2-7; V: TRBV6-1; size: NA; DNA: TGTGCCAGCAGTGAAGACGAGCAGTACTTC; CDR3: CASSEDEQYF
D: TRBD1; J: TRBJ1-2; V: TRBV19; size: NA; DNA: TGTGCCAGTAGGTGGCAGGGGGTTGGCTACACCTTC; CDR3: CASRWQGVGYTF
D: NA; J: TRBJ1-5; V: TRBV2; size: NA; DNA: TGTGCCAGCAGCCCCGGGGGGCTAGGCAATCAGCCCCAGCATTTT; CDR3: CASSPGGLGNQPQHF
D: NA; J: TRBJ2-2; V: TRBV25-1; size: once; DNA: TGTGCCAGCAGTGAACTCGGTAGCGGCAACACCGGGGAGCTGTTTTTT; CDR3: CASSELGSGNTGELFF
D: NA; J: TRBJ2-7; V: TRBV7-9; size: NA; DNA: TGTGCCAGCAGCCCCCGGGGCTACGAGCAGTACTTC; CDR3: CASSPRGYEQYF
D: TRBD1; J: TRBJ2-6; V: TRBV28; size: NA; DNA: TGTGCCAGCAGTGGAGACAGGGGGCGAAGATCTGGGGCCAACGTCCTGACTTTC; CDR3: CASSGDRGRRSGANVLTF
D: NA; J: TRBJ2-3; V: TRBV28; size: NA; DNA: TGTGCCAGCAGTTTTGGGGGCGCAGATACGCAGTATTTT; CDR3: CASSFGGADTQYF
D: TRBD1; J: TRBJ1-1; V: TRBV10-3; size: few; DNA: TGTGCCATCAGTGGGTCCTCTCCCCGACAGGGGGTAAAAACTGAAGCTTTCTTT; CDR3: CAISGSSPRQGVKTEAFF
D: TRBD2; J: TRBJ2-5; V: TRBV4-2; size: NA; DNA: TGTGCCAGCACCAAAGCGGCGCTAGCGGGAGCAGAAGTTGGGCAAGAGACCCAGTACTTC; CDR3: CASTKAALAGAEVGQETQYF
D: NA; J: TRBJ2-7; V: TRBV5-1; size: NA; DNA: TGCGCCAGCACCGTGGGGGCGGGAGCGAGTTACTCCTACGAGCAGTACTTC; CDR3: CASTVGAGASYSYEQYF